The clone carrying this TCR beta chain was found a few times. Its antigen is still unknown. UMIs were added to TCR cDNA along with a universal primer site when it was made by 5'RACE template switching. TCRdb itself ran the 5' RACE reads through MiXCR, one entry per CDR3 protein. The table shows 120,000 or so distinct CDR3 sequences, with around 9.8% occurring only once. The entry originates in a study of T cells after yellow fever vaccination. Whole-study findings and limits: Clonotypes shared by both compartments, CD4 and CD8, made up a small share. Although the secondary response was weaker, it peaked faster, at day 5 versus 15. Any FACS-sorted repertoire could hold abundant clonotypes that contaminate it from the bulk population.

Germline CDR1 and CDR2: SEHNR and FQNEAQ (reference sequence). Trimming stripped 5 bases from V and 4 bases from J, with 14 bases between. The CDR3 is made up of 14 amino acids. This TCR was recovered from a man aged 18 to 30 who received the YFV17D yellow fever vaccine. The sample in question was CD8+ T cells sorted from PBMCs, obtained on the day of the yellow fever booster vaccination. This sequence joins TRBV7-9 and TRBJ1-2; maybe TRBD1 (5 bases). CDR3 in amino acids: CASSPAGLVYGYTF. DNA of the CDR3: TGTGCCAGCAGCCCCGCAGGGCTCGTCTATGGCTACACCTTC.